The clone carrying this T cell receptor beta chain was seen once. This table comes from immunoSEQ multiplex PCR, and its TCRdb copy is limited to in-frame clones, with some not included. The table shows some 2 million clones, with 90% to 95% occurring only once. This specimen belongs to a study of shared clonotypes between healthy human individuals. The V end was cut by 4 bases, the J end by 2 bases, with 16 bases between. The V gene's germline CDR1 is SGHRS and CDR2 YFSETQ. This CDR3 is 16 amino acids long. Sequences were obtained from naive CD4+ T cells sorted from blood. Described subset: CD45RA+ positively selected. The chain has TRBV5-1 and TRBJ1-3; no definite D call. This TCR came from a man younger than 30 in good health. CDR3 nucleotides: TGCGCCAGCAGCCCAGCCGACATCGGGGCTGGAAACACCATATATTTT. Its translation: CASSPADIGAGNTIYF.